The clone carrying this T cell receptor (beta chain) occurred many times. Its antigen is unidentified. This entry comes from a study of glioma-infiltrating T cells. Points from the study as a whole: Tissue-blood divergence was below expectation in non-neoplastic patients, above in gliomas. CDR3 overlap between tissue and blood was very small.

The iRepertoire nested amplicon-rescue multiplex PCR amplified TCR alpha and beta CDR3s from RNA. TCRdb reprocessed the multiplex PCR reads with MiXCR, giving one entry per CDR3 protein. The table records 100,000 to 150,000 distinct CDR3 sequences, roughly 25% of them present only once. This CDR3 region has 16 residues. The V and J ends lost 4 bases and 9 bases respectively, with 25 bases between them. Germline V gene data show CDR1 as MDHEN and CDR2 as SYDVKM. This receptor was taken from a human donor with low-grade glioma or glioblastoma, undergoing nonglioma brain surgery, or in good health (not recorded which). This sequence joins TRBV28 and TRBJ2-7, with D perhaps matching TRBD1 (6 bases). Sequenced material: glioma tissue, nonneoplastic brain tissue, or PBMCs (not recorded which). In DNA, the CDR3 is TGTGCCAGCAGTTCTTATACGATCGGTGGGACAATTGGGCAGTACTTC. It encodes CASSSYTIGGTIGQYF.